The source of this T cell receptor beta chain is a study of blood T cell repertoires in COVID-19. Authors' analysis steps: It was from reference gene primer amplification that nucleated cell counts were estimated. Generated by immunoSEQ multiplex PCR, the TCRdb table keeps only in-frame clones and is missing some. V, J and clone size are taken as reported in that table, and D and trimming were inferred from the DNA itself. There are fewer than 400,000 clones in the sample; roughly 90% occur only once, and less than 3.5% lies in the top ten. CDR3 length: 13 residues. Deletions cut 6 bases from V and 7 bases from J, with 15 bases between. The germline CDR1 and CDR2 sequences are MNHEY and SMNVEV (reference sequence).

The chain has TRBV27 and TRBJ1-1; perhaps TRBD1 as D (6 bases). The source of this sequence is a woman in her twenties or thirties with COVID-19, enrolled during active disease. Sequencing used peripheral blood. In nucleotides, the CDR3 is TGTGCCAGCAGAGACGGGGGCGGGGGTGAAGCTTTCTTT. The encoded protein is CASRDGGGGEAFF.